This TCR beta chain was sequenced in a study of molecular identifiers for immune sequencing clone quantification. The CDR3 has 15 residues. With V trimmed by 2 bases and J by 2 bases, 6 bases remained unmatched. Germline CDR1 is SGHTA and CDR2 is FQGNSA. This clonotype was observed a few times. Listed TCR primers and previously described methods were used for bulk TCR libraries. TCRdb reanalysed the PCR reads using MiXCR and keeps one entry per CDR3 protein. Seen here are hundreds of thousands of distinct CDR3 sequences, over 20% observed once, and the top ten hold 0.65% to 0.75%. V is TRBV7-2 and J is TRBJ2-7; TRBD2 agrees at 7 bases. The receptor was derived from a human donor in good health. Some libraries in this study had Jurkat cell RNA spiked in. The sample taken for sequencing was naive CD8+ T cells from blood, with Jurkat cell RNA spiked in. The subset: FACS-sorted CD8+CD4-CCR7+CD45RA+ naive T cells. The CDR3 DNA follows: TGTGCCAGCAGCTTACTTGGCGGGAGAGCCTACGAGCAGTACTTC. Amino acid sequence: CASSLLGGRAYEQYF.